The clone carrying this T cell receptor beta chain was observed a handful of times. No antigen is known for it. This sample was taken from a study of molecular identifiers for immune sequencing clone quantification. TCRdb re-called the PCR reads through MiXCR, storing one row per CDR3 protein. The sample holds approximately 630,000 distinct CDR3 sequences, 25% seen once. Study-level points and caveats: Effector cells kept over 98% of their molecules in clones above 20 RNA copies, while naive cells kept under 1% there. Underestimation of highly expanded clone sizes could arise where identical TCR molecules share a barcode.

This receptor was obtained from a human donor in good health. Some libraries in this study had Jurkat cell RNA spiked in. Sequencing input: naive CD8+ T cells from blood, with Jurkat cell RNA spiked in. The sample's subset: FACS-sorted CD8+CD4-CCR7+CD45RA+ naive T cells.

This chain's CDR3 is CASTPGPYSSYEQYF. In DNA, the CDR3 is TGTGCCAGCACCCCGGGGCCCTACAGCTCCTACGAGCAGTACTTC. This chain joins TRBV5-8 and TRBJ2-7; TRBD1 or TRBD2 may be the D gene (5 bases each). With 6 bases removed from V and 0 bases from J, the gap between germline ends came to 16 bases. The CDR3 runs to 15 residues. CDR1 is SGHTS and CDR2 is YDEGEE in the germline V gene.